The source of this T cell receptor beta chain is a study of cytomegalovirus exposure and HLA in healthy donors. On this clone itself: What it binds is not known.

General observations from the study: Subsequent analysis revealed that first-cohort TCR clusters tended to co-occur in the roughly 120 validation repertoires.

Using immunoSEQ multiplex PCR, the repertoire was profiled, and TCRdb retains in-frame clones only, with some absent. Here the sample spans approximately 300,000 clones, roughly 87% being singletons. This CDR3 has 15 residues. Trimming pared 7 bases from V and 2 bases from J, leaving 17 bases between. Germline CDR1 SNHLY, CDR2 FYNNEI. Sequenced material: PBMCs. The chain has TRBV2 and TRBJ1-2, with D possibly matching TRBD1 (5 bases). This clonotype was sampled from a woman in her 30s in good health and CMV-seropositive. The CDR3 is CASTWAGKTNYGYTF. The CDR3 bases are TGTGCCAGCACCTGGGCAGGGAAAACCAACTATGGCTACACCTTC.